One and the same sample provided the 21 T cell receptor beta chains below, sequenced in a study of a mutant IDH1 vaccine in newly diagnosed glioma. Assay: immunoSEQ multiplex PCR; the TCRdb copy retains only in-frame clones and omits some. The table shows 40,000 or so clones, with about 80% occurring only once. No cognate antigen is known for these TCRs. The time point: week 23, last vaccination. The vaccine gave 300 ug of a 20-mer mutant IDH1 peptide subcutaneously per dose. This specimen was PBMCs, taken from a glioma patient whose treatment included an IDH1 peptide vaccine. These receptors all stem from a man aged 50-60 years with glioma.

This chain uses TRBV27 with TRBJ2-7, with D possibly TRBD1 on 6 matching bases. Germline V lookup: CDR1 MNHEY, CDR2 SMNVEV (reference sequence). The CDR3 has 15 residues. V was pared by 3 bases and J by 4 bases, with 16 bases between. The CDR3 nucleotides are TGTGCCAGCAGTTTGTCCACAGGGCTTTCGTACGAGCAGTACTTC. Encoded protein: CASSLSTGLSYEQYF.

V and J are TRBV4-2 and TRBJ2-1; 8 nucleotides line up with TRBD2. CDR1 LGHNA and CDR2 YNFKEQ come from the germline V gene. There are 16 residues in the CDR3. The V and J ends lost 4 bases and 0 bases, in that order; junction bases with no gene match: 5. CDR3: CASSRGGTSSYNEQFF. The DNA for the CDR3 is TGTGCCAGCAGCCGTGGAGGGACTAGCTCCTACAATGAGCAGTTCTTC.

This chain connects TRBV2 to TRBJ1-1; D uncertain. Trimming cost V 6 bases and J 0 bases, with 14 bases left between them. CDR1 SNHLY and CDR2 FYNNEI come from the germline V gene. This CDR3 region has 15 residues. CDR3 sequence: CASSQAGGLNTEAFF. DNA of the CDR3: TGTGCCAGCAGCCAGGCGGGTGGATTGAACACTGAAGCTTTCTTT.

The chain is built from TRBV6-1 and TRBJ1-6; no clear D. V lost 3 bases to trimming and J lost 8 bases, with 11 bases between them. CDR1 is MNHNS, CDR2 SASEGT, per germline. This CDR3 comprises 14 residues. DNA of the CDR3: TGTGCCAGCAGTGATGGGCCCTCCCATTCACCCCTCCACTTT. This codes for CASSDGPSHSPLHF.

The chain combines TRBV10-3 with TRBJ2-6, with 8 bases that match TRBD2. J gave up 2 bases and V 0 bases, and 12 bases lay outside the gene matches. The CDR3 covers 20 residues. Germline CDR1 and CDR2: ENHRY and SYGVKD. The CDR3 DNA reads TGTGCCATCAGTGAGTCGACTGGGTGGTTCGGGGGGGCTGGGGCCAACGTCCTGACTTTC. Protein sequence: CAISESTGWFGGAGANVLTF.

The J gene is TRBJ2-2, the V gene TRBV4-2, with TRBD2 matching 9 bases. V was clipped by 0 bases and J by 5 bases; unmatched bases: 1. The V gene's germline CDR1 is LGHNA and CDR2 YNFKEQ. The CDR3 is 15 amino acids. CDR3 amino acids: CASSQDAGGTGELFF. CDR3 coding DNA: TGTGCCAGCAGCCAAGACGCGGGGGGGACCGGGGAGCTGTTTTTT.

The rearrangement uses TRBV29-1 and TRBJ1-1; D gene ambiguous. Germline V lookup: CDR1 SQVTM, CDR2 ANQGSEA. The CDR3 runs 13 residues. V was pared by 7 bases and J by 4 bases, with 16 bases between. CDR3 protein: CSGGGYSGTEAFF. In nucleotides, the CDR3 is TGCAGCGGGGGAGGGTACAGTGGCACTGAAGCTTTCTTT.

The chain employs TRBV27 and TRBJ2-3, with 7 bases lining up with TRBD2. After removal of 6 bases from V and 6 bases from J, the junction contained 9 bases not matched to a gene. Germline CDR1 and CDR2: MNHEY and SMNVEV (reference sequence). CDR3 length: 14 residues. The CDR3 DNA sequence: TGTGCCAGCAGGCCCGGGGGGTCTCGGGATACGCAGTATTTT. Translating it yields CASRPGGSRDTQYF.

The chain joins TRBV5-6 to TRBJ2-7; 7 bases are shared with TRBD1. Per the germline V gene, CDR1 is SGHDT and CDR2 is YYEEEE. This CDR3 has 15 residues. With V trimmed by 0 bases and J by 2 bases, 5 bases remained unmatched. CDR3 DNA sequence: TGTGCCAGCAGCTTGGGGGGACAGCTCGCCTACGAGCAGTACTTC. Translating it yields CASSLGGQLAYEQYF.

This chain's CDR3 is CASSLEADSYEQYF. The CDR3 bases are TGTGCCAGCAGCCTAGAGGCCGATTCCTACGAGCAGTACTTC. This chain links TRBV7-3 with TRBJ2-7; no firm D call. Germline V gives CDR1 SGHTA, CDR2 FQGTGA. There are 14 residues in the CDR3. The V gene lost 5 bases and the J gene lost 1 base, with 12 bases spanning the gap.

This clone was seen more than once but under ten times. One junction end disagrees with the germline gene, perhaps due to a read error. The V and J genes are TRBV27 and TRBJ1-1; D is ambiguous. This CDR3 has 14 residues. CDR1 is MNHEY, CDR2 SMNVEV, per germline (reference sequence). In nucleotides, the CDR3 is TGTGCCAGCAGTTTAAACAGAAAGAACATTGAAGCTTTCTTT. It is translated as CASSLNRKNIEAFF.

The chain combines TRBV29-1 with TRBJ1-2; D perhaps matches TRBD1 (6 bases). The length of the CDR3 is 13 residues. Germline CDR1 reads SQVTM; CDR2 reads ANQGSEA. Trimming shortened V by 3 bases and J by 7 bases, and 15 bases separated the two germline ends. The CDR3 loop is CSVDQGRASGYTF. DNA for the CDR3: TGCAGCGTTGACCAGGGGAGGGCGTCTGGCTACACCTTC.

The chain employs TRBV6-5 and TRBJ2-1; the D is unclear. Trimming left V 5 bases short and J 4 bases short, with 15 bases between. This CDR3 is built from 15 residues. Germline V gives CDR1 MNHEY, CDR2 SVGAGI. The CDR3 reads CASSRPAALYNEQFF. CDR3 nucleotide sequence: TGTGCCAGCAGTAGACCTGCCGCCCTATACAATGAGCAGTTCTTC.

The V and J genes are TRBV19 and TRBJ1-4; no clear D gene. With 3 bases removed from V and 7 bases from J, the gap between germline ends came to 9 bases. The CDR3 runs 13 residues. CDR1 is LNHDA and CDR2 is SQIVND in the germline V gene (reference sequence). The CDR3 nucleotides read TGTGCCAGTAGTATTGCGGCGTTTGAAAAACTGTTTTTT. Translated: CASSIAAFEKLFF.

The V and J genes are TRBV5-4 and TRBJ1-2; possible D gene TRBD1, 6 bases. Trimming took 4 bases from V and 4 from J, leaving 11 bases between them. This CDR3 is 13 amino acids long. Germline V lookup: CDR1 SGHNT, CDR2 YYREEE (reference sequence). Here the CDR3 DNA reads TGTGCCAGCAGCACCACAGGGCCCTATGGCTACACCTTC. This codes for CASSTTGPYGYTF.

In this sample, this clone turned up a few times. The DNA for the CDR3 is TGCGCCAGCAGTGAGTCCACAGGTACCAATCAGCCCCAGCATTTT. It encodes CASSESTGTNQPQHF. The chain couples TRBV10-2 to TRBJ1-5; D is possibly TRBD1 (5 bases). This CDR3 has 15 amino acids. Deletions cut 0 bases from V and 3 bases from J, with 9 bases between. Germline V gives CDR1 WSHSY, CDR2 SAAADI.

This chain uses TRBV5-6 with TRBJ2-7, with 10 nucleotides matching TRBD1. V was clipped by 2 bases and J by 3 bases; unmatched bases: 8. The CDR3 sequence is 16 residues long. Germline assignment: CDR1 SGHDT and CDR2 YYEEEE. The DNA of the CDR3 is TGTGCCAGCAGCTTTTATTCCGGGACAGGGGTCTACGAGCAGTACTTC. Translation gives CASSFYSGTGVYEQYF.

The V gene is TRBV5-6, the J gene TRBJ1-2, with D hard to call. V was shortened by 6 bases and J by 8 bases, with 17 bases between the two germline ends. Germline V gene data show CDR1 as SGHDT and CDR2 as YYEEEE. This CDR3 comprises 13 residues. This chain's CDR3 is CASTETAIGGYTF. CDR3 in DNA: TGTGCCAGCACCGAAACAGCGATCGGCGGCTACACCTTC.

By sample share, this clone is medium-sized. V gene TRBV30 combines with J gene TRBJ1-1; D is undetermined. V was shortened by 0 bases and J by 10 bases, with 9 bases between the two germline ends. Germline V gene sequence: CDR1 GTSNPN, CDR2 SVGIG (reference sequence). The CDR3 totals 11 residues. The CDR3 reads CAWSVRSIAFF. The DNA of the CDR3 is TGTGCCTGGAGTGTCAGGTCCATAGCTTTCTTT.

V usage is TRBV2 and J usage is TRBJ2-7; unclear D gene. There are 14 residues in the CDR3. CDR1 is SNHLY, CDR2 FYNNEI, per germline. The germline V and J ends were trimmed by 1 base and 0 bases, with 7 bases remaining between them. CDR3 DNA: TGTGCCAGCAGTGAAGACTTAGACTCCTACGAGCAGTACTTC. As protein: CASSEDLDSYEQYF. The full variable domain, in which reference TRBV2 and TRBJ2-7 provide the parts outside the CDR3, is EPEVTQTPSHQVTQMGQEVILRCVPISNHLYFYWYRQILGQKVEFLVSFYNNEISEKSEIFDDQFSVERPDGSNFTLKIRSTKLEDSAMYFCASSEDLDSYEQYFGPGTRLTVT.

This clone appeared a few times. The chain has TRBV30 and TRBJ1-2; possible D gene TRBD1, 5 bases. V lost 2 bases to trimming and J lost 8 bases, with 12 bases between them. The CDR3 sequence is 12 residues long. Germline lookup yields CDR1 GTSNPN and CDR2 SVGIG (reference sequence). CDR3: CAWSYVGGGYTF. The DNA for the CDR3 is TGTGCCTGGAGTTATGTCGGGGGAGGCTACACCTTC.